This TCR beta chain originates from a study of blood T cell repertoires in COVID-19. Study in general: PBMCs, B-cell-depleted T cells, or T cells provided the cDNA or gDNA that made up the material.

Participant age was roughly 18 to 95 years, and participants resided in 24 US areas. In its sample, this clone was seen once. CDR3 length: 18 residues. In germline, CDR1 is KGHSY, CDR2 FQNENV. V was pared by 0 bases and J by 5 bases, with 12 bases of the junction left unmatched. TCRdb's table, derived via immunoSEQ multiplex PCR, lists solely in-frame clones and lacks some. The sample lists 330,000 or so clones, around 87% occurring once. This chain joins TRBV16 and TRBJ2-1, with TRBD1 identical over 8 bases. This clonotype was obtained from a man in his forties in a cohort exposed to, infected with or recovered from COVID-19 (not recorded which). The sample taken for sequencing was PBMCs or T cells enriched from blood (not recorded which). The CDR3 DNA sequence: TGTGCCAGCAGCCAATCAGGTCTTCCAGGACAGGGCAACAATGAGCAGTTCTTC. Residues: CASSQSGLPGQGNNEQFF.